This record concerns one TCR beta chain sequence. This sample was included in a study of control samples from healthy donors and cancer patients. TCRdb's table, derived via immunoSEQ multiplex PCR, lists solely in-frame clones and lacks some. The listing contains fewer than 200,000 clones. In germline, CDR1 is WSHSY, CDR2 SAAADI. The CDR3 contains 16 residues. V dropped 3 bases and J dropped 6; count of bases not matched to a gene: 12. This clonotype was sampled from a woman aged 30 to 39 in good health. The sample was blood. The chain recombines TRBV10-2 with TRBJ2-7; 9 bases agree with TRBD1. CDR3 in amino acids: CASSDASTGGSGEQYF. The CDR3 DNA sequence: TGCGCCAGCAGTGACGCGTCTACAGGGGGCTCTGGCGAGCAGTACTTC.